One sample yielded the 18 T cell receptor beta chains listed below, sequenced in a study of T-cell reconstitution after alpha-beta-depleted transplantation in children. A TCRbeta library incorporating unique molecular identifiers was prepared. MiXCR, applied by TCRdb to the PCR reads, yields one record per CDR3 protein. The repertoire holds fewer than 700,000 distinct CDR3 sequences, with about 23% as singletons. Sample: PBMCs, mostly from graft donor cells, taken 360 days after TCRalphabeta/CD19-depleted stem cell transplant. These receptors were obtained from a boy under two years old who had a stem cell transplant for acute myeloid leukemia, so the T cells may come from the graft donor.

This clonotype was detected many times. V usage is TRBV12-3 or TRBV12-4 and J usage is TRBJ1-5, with D uncertain. V dropped 2 bases and J dropped 3 bases, with 14 bases sitting between them. There are 16 residues in the CDR3. The CDR3, as DNA: TGTGCCAGCAGTTTAAGTTTGCGGGGAACCAATCAGCCCCAGCATTTT. Translating it yields CASSLSLRGTNQPQHF.

The chain employs TRBV6-1 and TRBJ1-5; D is perhaps TRBD1 (5 bases). The CDR3 is made up of 17 amino acids. V was cut by 6 bases and J by 0 bases, with 18 bases left in between. Germline CDR1 and CDR2: MNHNS and SASEGT. CDR3 nucleotide sequence: TGTGCCAGCAGCCCTAGTCTTGGGGGGAATAGCAATCAGCCCCAGCATTTT. It yields the protein CASSPSLGGNSNQPQHF.

The J gene is TRBJ1-6, the V gene TRBV21-1. TRBV21-1 is a listed pseudogene. This CDR3 region has 18 residues. The CDR3, as DNA: TGTGCCAGCAGCAAAGGGGAGGGGATGACGTCCTATAATTCACCCCTCCACTTT. Amino acid sequence: CASSKGEGMTSYNSPLHF.

The chain links TRBV7-2 to TRBJ2-5; D gene ambiguous. Germline lookup yields CDR1 SGHTA and CDR2 FQGNSA. This CDR3 is 16 amino acids long. Trimming removed 0 bases from V and 5 bases from J, with 16 bases in between. The CDR3 protein is CASSLASLAVEETQYF. Here the CDR3 DNA reads TGTGCCAGCAGCTTAGCAAGTTTGGCAGTTGAGGAGACCCAGTACTTC. Full variable domain (outside the CDR3, taken from reference TRBV7-2 and TRBJ2-5): GAGVSQSPSNKVTEKGKDVELRCDPISGHTALYWYRQSLGQGLEFLIYFQGNSAPDKSGLPSDRFSAERTGGSVSTLTIQRTQQEDSAVYLCASSLASLAVEETQYFGPGTRLLVL.

The V gene is TRBV7-9, the J gene TRBJ2-4, with TRBD1 matching over 9 bases. The CDR3 consists of 15 residues. Germline CDR1 is SEHNR and CDR2 is FQNEAQ (reference sequence). V trimming: 5 bases; J trimming: 1 base; junction bases outside the gene matches: 3. The DNA for the CDR3 is TGTGCCAGCAGCCACGGGACAGGGGCCAAAAACATTCAGTACTTC. As protein: CASSHGTGAKNIQYF.

This clonotype has ten or more counts. The J gene is TRBJ2-5, the V gene TRBV20-1, with D tentatively TRBD2 (6 bases). Trimming cost V 6 bases and J 7 bases, with 15 bases left between them. This CDR3 contains 12 residues. Germline CDR1 and CDR2: DFQATT and SNEGSKA (reference sequence). The CDR3 region is CSAPIREATQYF. The CDR3 bases are TGCAGTGCGCCGATCAGGGAGGCGACCCAGTACTTC.

Ten or more counts support this clonotype. The chain joins TRBV12-3 or TRBV12-4 to TRBJ2-3; possibly TRBD1 or TRBD2 for D (6 bases each). The CDR3 sequence is 15 residues long. V was cut by 8 bases and J by 0 bases, with 15 bases left in between. The CDR3: CASSTRGLSTDTQYF. DNA of the CDR3: TGTGCCAGCTCGACCCGGGGGCTAAGCACAGATACGCAGTATTTT.

This clonotype was observed many times. This chain's CDR3 is CSVGGRTGQDGYGYTF. The DNA for the CDR3 is TGCAGCGTTGGGGGACGGACAGGACAAGACGGGTATGGCTACACCTTC. V and J are TRBV29-1 and TRBJ1-2; 7 bases are a match to TRBD1. The length of the CDR3 is 16 residues. With 4 bases clipped from V and 5 bases from J, the junction kept 16 bases outside the gene matches. From germline, CDR1 is SQVTM and CDR2 ANQGSEA.

This clonotype was found a few times. The CDR3 sequence is CATSNSVDNEQFF. The CDR3 DNA reads as TGTGCCACCAGCAACAGCGTTGACAATGAGCAGTTCTTC. V usage is TRBV15 and J usage is TRBJ2-1, with D unresolved. Germline loops: CDR1 LNHNV, CDR2 YYDKDF (reference sequence). The V and J ends lost 4 bases and 5 bases respectively, with 9 bases between them. The CDR3 contains 13 residues. The whole variable domain, remainder taken from reference TRBV15 and TRBJ2-1, is DAMVIQNPRYQVTQFGKPVTLSCSQTLNHNVMYWYQQKSSQAPKLLFHYYDKDFNNEADTPDNFQSRRPNTSFCFLDIRSPGLGDTAMYLCATSNSVDNEQFFGPGTRLTVL.

The rearrangement uses TRBV18 and TRBJ2-1; no clear D gene. Trimming cost V 2 bases and J 0 bases, with 11 bases left between them. The germline V gene encodes CDR1 KGHSH and CDR2 LQKENI. The CDR3 length is 16 residues. For the CDR3, the DNA is TGTGCCAGCTCACCAACTGAAGTTGACTCCTACAATGAGCAGTTCTTC. Amino acids: CASSPTEVDSYNEQFF.

This clonotype has at least ten counts. This chain links TRBV5-1 with TRBJ2-1; the D is unclear. Germline V CDR1 and CDR2: SGHRS, YFSETQ. The CDR3 length is 12 residues. Trimming stripped 0 bases from V and 6 bases from J, with 4 bases between. CDR3 amino acids: CASSLETNEQFF. CDR3 in DNA: TGCGCCAGCAGCTTGGAGACCAATGAGCAGTTCTTC. Based on the CDR3 plus reference TRBV5-1 and TRBJ2-1, the full variable domain is KAGVTQTPRYLIKTRGQQVTLSCSPISGHRSVSWYQQTPGQGLQFLFEYFSETQRNKGNFPGRFSGRQFSNSRSEMNVSTLELGDSALYLCASSLETNEQFFGPGTRLTVL.

This sequence joins TRBV20-1 and TRBJ1-1; D is unresolved. CDR3 length: 15 residues. V dropped 6 bases and J dropped 3 bases, with 20 bases sitting between them. The germline V gene has CDR1 DFQATT and CDR2 SNEGSKA (reference sequence). The CDR3 loop is CSAPLYSATDTEAFF. CDR3 DNA sequence: TGCAGTGCCCCCCTTTACAGTGCGACGGACACTGAAGCTTTCTTT.

In its sample, this clonotype was seen many times. V gene TRBV5-1 combines with J gene TRBJ2-7, with TRBD2 identical over 7 bases. Trimming cost V 0 bases and J 12 bases; bases outside gene matches: 9. CDR1 SGHRS and CDR2 YFSETQ come from the germline V gene. This CDR3 has 13 residues. In nucleotides, the CDR3 is TGCGCCAGCAGCTTGGCCGGTAGCGGGCACCTGTACGTC. This translates into CASSLAGSGHLYV.

There are many counts of this clonotype. This chain joins TRBV7-2 and TRBJ2-3; D may correspond to TRBD1 or TRBD2 (5 bases each). The CDR3 is 14 amino acids. The germline V gene encodes CDR1 SGHTA and CDR2 FQGNSA. Trimming took off 8 bases at V and 0 bases at J, with 12 bases between the two ends. The CDR3 protein is CASLGTASTDTQYF. The CDR3 coding sequence is TGTGCCAGCCTCGGGACGGCTAGCACAGATACGCAGTATTTT.

The gene calls are TRBV5-1 and TRBJ2-5; TRBD2 might be the D (6 bases). Trimming left V 1 base short and J 3 bases short, with 10 bases between. The germline V gene encodes CDR1 SGHRS and CDR2 YFSETQ. The CDR3 has 14 amino acids. This chain's CDR3 is CASSLLWREETQYF. CDR3 nucleotide sequence: TGCGCCAGCAGCTTGCTATGGAGGGAAGAGACCCAGTACTTC.

This rearrangement joins TRBV7-9 to TRBJ1-1; 7 bases are shared with TRBD1. Germline CDR1 and CDR2: SEHNR and FQNEAQ (reference sequence). The CDR3 has 14 residues. Losses at the gene ends were 6 bases for V and 4 bases for J; bases not matched to a gene: 8. The CDR3 DNA follows: TGTGCCAGCAGAGAAAGGGGGCACGGCACTGAAGCTTTCTTT. It specifies CASRERGHGTEAFF.

This chain links TRBV12-3 or TRBV12-4 with TRBJ1-1; TRBD1 is a possible D gene (5 bases). The germline V and J ends were trimmed by 7 bases and 1 base, with 16 bases remaining between them. There are 15 residues in the CDR3. The CDR3 region is CASTQPGRRNTEAFF. CDR3 coding DNA: TGTGCCAGCACCCAACCGGGACGGAGGAACACTGAAGCTTTCTTT.

This clonotype has ten or more counts. The chain couples TRBV12-3 or TRBV12-4 to TRBJ2-7; 7 bases are shared with TRBD1. The length of the CDR3 is 15 residues. The J segment lost 0 bases and the V segment lost 8 bases, leaving 10 bases of the junction unmatched. Here the CDR3 reads CASAVGDRPSYEQYF. DNA of the CDR3: TGTGCCAGCGCTGTCGGGGACAGACCCTCCTACGAGCAGTACTTC.